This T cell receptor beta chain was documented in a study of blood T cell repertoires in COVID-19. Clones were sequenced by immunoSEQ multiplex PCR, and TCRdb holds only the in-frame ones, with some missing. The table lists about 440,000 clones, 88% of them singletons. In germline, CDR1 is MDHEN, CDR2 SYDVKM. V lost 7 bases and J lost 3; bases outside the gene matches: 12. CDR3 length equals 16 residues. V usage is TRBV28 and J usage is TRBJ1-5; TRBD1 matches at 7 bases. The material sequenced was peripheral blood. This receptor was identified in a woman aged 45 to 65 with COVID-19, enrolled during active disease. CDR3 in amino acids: CASIGPQGSINQPQHF. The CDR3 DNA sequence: TGTGCCAGCATTGGGCCACAGGGGTCGATCAATCAGCCCCAGCATTTT.